This entry lists 16 T cell receptor beta chains sequenced from one sample in a study of cytomegalovirus exposure and HLA in healthy donors. PCR employed 60 Vbeta and 13 Jbeta primers. This table comes from immunoSEQ multiplex PCR, and its TCRdb copy is limited to in-frame clones, with some not included. Of about 120,000 clones listed, roughly four fifths are singletons. Sequencing was performed on PBMCs. The receptors originated from a woman in her thirties or forties in good health and CMV-seropositive.

The chain couples TRBV30 to TRBJ1-4, with a tentative D call TRBD1 (5 bases). Germline V lookup: CDR1 GTSNPN, CDR2 SVGIG (reference sequence). The CDR3 runs to 15 residues. Trimming stripped 1 base from V and 4 bases from J, with 13 bases between. Written as DNA, the CDR3 is TGTGCCTGGAGTGCGGCGGGGCCTTATAATGAAAAACTGTTTTTT. This sequence encodes CAWSAAGPYNEKLFF.

This chain connects TRBV7-2 to TRBJ2-7; 10 nucleotides agree with TRBD2. V shed 7 bases and J 4 bases; nucleotides not matched to a gene: 1. This CDR3 has 12 residues. Germline CDR1 is SGHTA and CDR2 is FQGNSA. DNA for the CDR3: TGTGCCAGCAAGCGGGAGGGTTACGAGCAGTACTTC. This gives the protein CASKREGYEQYF.

The CDR3 nucleotides read TGTGCCAGCAGTCCTAGGACAGGAGCCTCCGTTCAGCCCCAGCATTTT. Translated, it gives CASSPRTGASVQPQHF. The chain couples TRBV27 to TRBJ1-5, with 7 bases that match TRBD1. V gave up 5 bases and J gave up 6 bases; unmatched junction bases: 13. There are 16 residues in the CDR3. Germline lookup yields CDR1 MNHEY and CDR2 SMNVEV (reference sequence).

The chain has TRBV28 and TRBJ2-2, with 8 positions matching TRBD2. The V segment lost 5 bases and the J segment 6 bases; nucleotides outside the gene matches: 14. The CDR3 has 17 amino acids. CDR1 and CDR2 from the germline V gene are MDHEN and SYDVKM. This chain's CDR3 is CASSPLKGLDIPGELFF. CDR3 nucleotides: TGTGCCAGCAGTCCCCTGAAGGGACTAGATATCCCCGGGGAGCTGTTTTTT.

A note on this clone: At one boundary the junction diverges from the germline segment, which might be a read error. This rearrangement joins TRBV30 to TRBJ2-7, with 7 positions matching TRBD1. Germline-derived CDR1 and CDR2 are GTSNPN and SVGIG (reference sequence). CDR3 length equals 12 residues. The CDR3 sequence: CAWTRDSYQQYF. The CDR3 DNA follows: TGTGCCTGGACTCGGGACAGCTACCAGCAGTACTTC.

This chain links TRBV7-6 with TRBJ2-3; 9 nucleotides match TRBD2. The CDR3 is 15 residues long. V trimming: 4 bases; J trimming: 4 bases; junction bases outside the gene matches: 6. CDR1 is SGHVS and CDR2 is FNYEAQ in the germline V gene. DNA of the CDR3: TGTGCCAGCAGCTGGAGGACTAGCGAAGCAGATACGCAGTATTTT. This gives the protein CASSWRTSEADTQYF. The full variable domain, in which reference TRBV7-6 and TRBJ2-3 provide the parts outside the CDR3, is GAGVSQSPRYKVTKRGQDVALRCDPISGHVSLYWYRQALGQGPEFLTYFNYEAQQDKSGLPNDRFSAERPEGSISTLTIQRTEQRDSAMYRCASSWRTSEADTQYFGPGTRLTVL.

The rearrangement joins TRBV2 to TRBJ1-2, with no clear D. There are 14 residues in the CDR3. Deletions cut 7 bases from V and 8 bases from J, with 20 bases between. Germline loops: CDR1 SNHLY, CDR2 FYNNEI. Written as DNA, the CDR3 is TGTGCCAGCACCCGGGATTGGGTGGGTCTAGGCTACACCTTC. Translation gives CASTRDWVGLGYTF.

This chain uses TRBV28 with TRBJ1-1; the D gene is possibly TRBD1 (5 bases). The CDR3 extends over 14 amino acids. Trimming took 3 bases from V and 11 from J, leaving 19 bases between them. Germline V gene sequence: CDR1 MDHEN, CDR2 SYDVKM. CDR3 DNA sequence: TGTGCCAGCAGTTTTGGGGGGTTAGAGGGGTGGGCTTTCTTT. This codes for CASSFGGLEGWAFF.

This clone was counted between two and nine times. The chain joins TRBV6-1 to TRBJ2-7, with 10 bases identical to TRBD1. From germline, CDR1 is MNHNS and CDR2 SASEGT. CDR3 length equals 14 residues. J was trimmed by 2 bases and V by 4 bases; bases with no gene match: 2. The CDR3 sequence is CASSAGTGAYEQYF. In DNA form, the CDR3 reads TGTGCCAGCAGTGCCGGGACAGGGGCCTACGAGCAGTACTTC.

The chain joins TRBV7-9 to TRBJ1-2, with 9 bases that match TRBD1. Germline lookup yields CDR1 SEHNR and CDR2 FQNEAQ (reference sequence). The CDR3 totals 15 residues. V gave up 5 bases and J gave up 7 bases; unmatched junction bases: 11. In DNA form, the CDR3 reads TGTGCCAGCAGCCTCGGCGCGGACAGGGGTGGTGGCTACACCTTC. Translation: CASSLGADRGGGYTF.

This chain joins TRBV5-4 and TRBJ1-2, with 7 bases identical to TRBD1. Trimming cost V 0 bases and J 6 bases; bases outside gene matches: 8. Germline lookup yields CDR1 SGHNT and CDR2 YYREEE (reference sequence). The CDR3 is 15 amino acids. CDR3 coding DNA: TGTGCCAGCAGCTTGGAGGGACAGCGAGTAGATGGCTACACCTTC. Protein product: CASSLEGQRVDGYTF.

This clone was counted only a few times. The gene calls are TRBV7-6 and TRBJ1-1, with D perhaps TRBD1 (6 bases). The CDR3 contains 16 residues. Germline lookup yields CDR1 SGHVS and CDR2 FNYEAQ. V was pared by 4 bases and J by 5 bases, with 20 bases between. The chain's CDR3 is CASSSTTGRERTEAFF. The CDR3 DNA reads as TGTGCCAGCAGCTCGACGACAGGAAGGGAGCGGACTGAAGCTTTCTTT.

The chain recombines TRBV5-1 with TRBJ2-7, with TRBD2 identical over 7 bases. Germline lookup yields CDR1 SGHRS and CDR2 YFSETQ. The junction had 6 bases not matched to a gene; V was cut back by 4 bases and J by 2 bases. The length of the CDR3 is 14 residues. CDR3 loop: CASSRSGDPYEQYF. The DNA of the CDR3 is TGCGCCAGCAGCAGGAGCGGGGATCCCTACGAGCAGTACTTC.

This clone was observed a single time. The rearrangement links TRBV6-1 to TRBJ1-6, with 9 bases that match TRBD1. Germline CDR1 and CDR2: MNHNS and SASEGT. The CDR3 extends over 15 amino acids. J lost 7 bases, V lost 1 base, and 2 bases had no gene match. As DNA, the CDR3 is TGTGCCAGCAGTGAAGAGGGACAGGGAAATTCACCCCTCCACTTT. This encodes CASSEEGQGNSPLHF.

This chain uses TRBV7-3 with TRBJ2-2, with 8 bases fitting TRBD1. Germline CDR1 SGHTA, CDR2 FQGTGA. The ends lost 5 bases at V and 5 bases at J; junction bases unmatched: 4. The CDR3 loop spans 14 amino acids. CDR3 bases: TGTGCCAGCAGCCAGGGGACAGGAACCGGGGAGCTGTTTTTT. As protein: CASSQGTGTGELFF.

This chain uses TRBV6-6 with TRBJ1-1, with 8 positions matching TRBD1. The germline CDR1 and CDR2 sequences are MNHNY and SVGAGI (reference sequence). This CDR3 spans 15 amino acids. The junction had 6 bases not matched to a gene; V was cut back by 5 bases and J by 1 base. DNA for the CDR3: TGTGCCAGCAGTAACTACGGACAGGGGAACACTGAAGCTTTCTTT. This codes for CASSNYGQGNTEAFF.